This T cell receptor (beta chain) was observed in a study of T cells in Graves' hyperthyroidism and ophthalmopathy. Study results and limitations: The blood repertoire included most of the expanded thyroid clonotypes above 0.001.

There were TCR beta CDR3 regions amplified from RNA transcripts. Researchers ran a first-round RT-PCR on the TCR CDR3 using the HTBI primer set. TCRdb re-derived calls from the multiplex PCR reads in MiXCR, one entry per CDR3 protein. Of about 570,000 distinct CDR3 sequences listed, around 45% are singletons. Regarding this clonotype: Its target is unknown.

The clonotype was recovered from an adult woman with Graves' disease, either hyperthyroidism or ophthalmopathy (not recorded which). The material sequenced was peripheral blood or thyroid tissue (not recorded which).

CDR3 amino acids: CASCATVEKLFF. The CDR3 DNA reads TGTGCCAGCTGCGCGACGGTTGAAAAACTGTTTTTT. The genes are TRBV7-9 and TRBJ1-4; D ambiguous. Trimming pared 8 bases from V and 7 bases from J, leaving 11 bases between. Germline V CDR1 and CDR2: SEHNR, FQNEAQ (reference sequence). The CDR3 sequence is 12 residues long.